This TCR beta chain emerged from a study of neoadjuvant anti-PD-1 for oral cavity cancer. As for the study in general: Before surgery, most patients got three to four biweekly 3 mg/kg nivolumab doses.

For this clone: Its antigen is undetermined.

General observations from the study: TCR analyses covered only a few patients per response group.

PBMC libraries mostly used roughly 460 ng of input genomic DNA, with six replicates per sample. Data came from immunoSEQ multiplex PCR; TCRdb stores just in-frame clones and leaves some out. In the table there are more than 11,000 clones, roughly 70% of which are singletons. This CDR3 spans 16 amino acids. V was cut by 0 bases and J by 1 base, with 12 bases left in between. CDR1 and CDR2 (germline): SGHAT, FQNNGV. The time point denotes: after neoadjuvant nivolumab, at surgical resection. Cohort: HPV-negative, locally advanced oral cavity squamous cell carcinoma patients. This chain uses TRBV11-2 with TRBJ1-1, with D perhaps TRBD1 (5 bases). The TCR was taken from a person aged 40 to 85 with oral cavity squamous cell carcinoma. The source material was PBMCs, sampled after nivolumab (anti-PD-1) treatment. CDR3 amino acids: CASSLDLAGRNTEAFF. For the CDR3, the DNA is TGTGCCAGCAGCTTAGATCTGGCAGGGAGGAACACTGAAGCTTTCTTT. Together with reference TRBV11-2 and TRBJ1-1, the CDR3 gives the full variable domain: EAGVAQSPRYKIIEKRQSVAFWCNPISGHATLYWYQQILGQGPKLLIQFQNNGVVDDSQLPKDRFSAERLKGVDSTLKIQPAKLEDSAVYLCASSLDLAGRNTEAFFGQGTRLTVV.